The entry that follows covers one TCR beta chain sequence. Its antigen remains unidentified. These data originate in a study of shared clonotypes between healthy human individuals. Notes on the study in general: Generation of non-shared clonotypes was less probable than generation of clonotypes shared by all four donors. Naive CD4 clonotype sharing across a few donors was roughly 5%.

Assay used: immunoSEQ multiplex PCR; TCRdb lists only in-frame clones, some missing. Of some 2,100,000 clones in the sample, under 95% were seen once. Naive CD8 cells comprised CD45RO-negative, CCR7-positively selected cells, excluding terminally differentiated effector memory CD45RA+ cells. V dropped 8 bases and J dropped 1 base, with 12 bases sitting between them. CDR3 length equals 14 residues. Per germline, CDR1 MNHEY and CDR2 SMNVEV (reference sequence). Specimen: naive CD8+ T cells from PBMCs. The TCR comes from a young man in good health. Some clones in this sample may be carry-over from other donors' samples. The chain links TRBV27 to TRBJ1-5, with D uncertain. CDR3 sequence reads: CASSTVGSNQPQHF. The CDR3 nucleotides are TGTGCCAGCTCCACAGTCGGGAGCAATCAGCCCCAGCATTTT.